This T cell receptor beta chain was retrieved from a study of CD8+ T cells in alopecia areata. About the study: Treated patients were given 5 to 10 mg oral tofacitinib twice daily. Percent of scalp involved defined treated patients' severity scores. Study results and caveats: With tofacitinib ongoing, many expanded lesional clones persisted in both scalp and blood.

It was cDNA, reverse transcribed from extracted RNA, that served as the sequencing template. TCRdb's copy holds only in-frame clones and misses some; the assay was immunoSEQ multiplex PCR. The sample lists 150,000 to 200,000 clones; about three fifths were seen once. CDR3 length: 15 amino acids. Germline loops: CDR1 MNHNY, CDR2 SVGAGI (reference sequence). Deletions cut 6 bases from V and 0 bases from J, with 11 bases between. Treatment: oral pan-JAK inhibitor, 5-10 mg twice daily. Comment on this clone: Its antigen is still unknown.

The rearrangement joins TRBV6-6 to TRBJ1-4; unclear D gene. This clonotype was sampled from a human donor with alopecia areata. The sequencing here drew on CD4+ T cells sorted from blood, taken at week 4, from a patient treated with tofacitinib. CDR3 DNA sequence: TGTGCCAGCAGACGAGCGGGAGCAACTAATGAAAAACTGTTTTTT. The encoded protein is CASRRAGATNEKLFF.